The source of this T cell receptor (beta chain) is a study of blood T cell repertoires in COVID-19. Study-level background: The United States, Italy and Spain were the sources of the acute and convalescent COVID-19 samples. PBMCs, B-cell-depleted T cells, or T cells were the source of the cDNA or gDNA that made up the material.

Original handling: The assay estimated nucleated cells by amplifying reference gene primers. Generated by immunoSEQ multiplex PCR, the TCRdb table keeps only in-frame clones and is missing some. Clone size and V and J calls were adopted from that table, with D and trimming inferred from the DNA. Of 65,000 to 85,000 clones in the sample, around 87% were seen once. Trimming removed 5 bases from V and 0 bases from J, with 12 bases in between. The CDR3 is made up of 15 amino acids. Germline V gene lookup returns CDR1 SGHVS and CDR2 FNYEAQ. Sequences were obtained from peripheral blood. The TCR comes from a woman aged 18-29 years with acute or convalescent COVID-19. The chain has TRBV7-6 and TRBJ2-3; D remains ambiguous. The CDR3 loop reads CASSPVSGSTDTQYF. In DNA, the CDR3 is TGTGCCAGCAGCCCTGTGTCCGGGAGCACAGATACGCAGTATTTT.